This TCR beta chain came from a study of T cell responses to AZD1222 COVID-19 vaccine. Method: immunoSEQ multiplex PCR; TCRdb's copy keeps in-frame clones and lacks some. Here the sample spans fewer than 150,000 clones, 88% being singletons. The CDR3 consists of 14 residues. Germline V gives CDR1 MNHEY, CDR2 SVGAGI. V shed 5 bases, J shed 5 bases, and the junction held 8 bases outside the gene matches. Comments on this clone: The antigen is not known.

Study-wide points: Most donors were white British, females outnumbered males, and clonal diversity was possibly underestimated.

The chain couples TRBV6-5 to TRBJ2-5, with TRBD2 identical over 7 bases. Specimen: peripheral blood, collected 28 days after the second AZD1222 dose. The origin of this receptor is an adult who received the AZD1222 COVID-19 vaccine. The CDR3 sequence: CASSLRTRGETQYF. CDR3 DNA sequence: TGTGCCAGCAGTCTTCGGACTAGAGGGGAGACCCAGTACTTC.